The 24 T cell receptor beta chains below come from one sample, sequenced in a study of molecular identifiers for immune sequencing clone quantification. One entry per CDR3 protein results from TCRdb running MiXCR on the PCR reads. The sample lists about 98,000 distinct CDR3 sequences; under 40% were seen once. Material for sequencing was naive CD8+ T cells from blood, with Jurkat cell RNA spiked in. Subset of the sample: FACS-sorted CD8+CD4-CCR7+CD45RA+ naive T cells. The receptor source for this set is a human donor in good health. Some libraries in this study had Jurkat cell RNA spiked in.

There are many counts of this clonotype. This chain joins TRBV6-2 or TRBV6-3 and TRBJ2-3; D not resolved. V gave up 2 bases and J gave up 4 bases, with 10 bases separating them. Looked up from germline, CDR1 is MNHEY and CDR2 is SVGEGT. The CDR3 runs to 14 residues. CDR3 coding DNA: TGTGCCAGCAGTTACGTGGGAATGGCAGATACGCAGTATTTT. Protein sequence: CASSYVGMADTQYF.

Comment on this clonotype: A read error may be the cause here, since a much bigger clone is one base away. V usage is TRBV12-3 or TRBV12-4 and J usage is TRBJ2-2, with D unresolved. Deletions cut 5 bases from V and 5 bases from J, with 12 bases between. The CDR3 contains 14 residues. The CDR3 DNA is TGTGCCAGCAGTCATACGGATGGGACCGGGGAGCTGTTTTTT. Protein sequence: CASSHTDGTGELFF.

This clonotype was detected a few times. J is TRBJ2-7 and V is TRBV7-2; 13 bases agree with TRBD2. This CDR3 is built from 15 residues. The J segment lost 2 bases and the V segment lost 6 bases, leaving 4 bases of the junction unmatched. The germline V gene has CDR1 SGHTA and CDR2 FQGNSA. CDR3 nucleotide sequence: TGTGCCAGCAGGGTACTAGCGGGAGGGCCCTACGAGCAGTACTTC. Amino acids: CASRVLAGGPYEQYF.

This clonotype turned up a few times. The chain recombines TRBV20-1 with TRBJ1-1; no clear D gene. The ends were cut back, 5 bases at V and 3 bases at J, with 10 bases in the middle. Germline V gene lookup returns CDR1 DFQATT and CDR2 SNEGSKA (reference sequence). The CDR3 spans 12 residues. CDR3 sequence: CSAPTPYTEAFF. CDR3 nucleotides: TGCAGTGCTCCGACCCCCTACACTGAAGCTTTCTTT.

CDR3 loop: CASSWDPRASTDTQYF. The CDR3 DNA reads as TGTGCCAGCAGCTGGGACCCTCGAGCTAGCACAGATACGCAGTATTTT. The chain links TRBV7-8 to TRBJ2-3, with D perhaps matching TRBD1 or TRBD2 (5 bases each). The CDR3 has 16 residues. Germline V gene sequence: CDR1 SGHVS, CDR2 FQNEAQ. Trimming took off 4 bases at V and 0 bases at J, with 14 bases between the two ends.

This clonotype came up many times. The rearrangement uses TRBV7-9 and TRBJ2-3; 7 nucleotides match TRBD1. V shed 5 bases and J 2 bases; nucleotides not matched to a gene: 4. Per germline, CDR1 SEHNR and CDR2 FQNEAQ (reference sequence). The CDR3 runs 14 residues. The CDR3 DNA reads TGTGCCAGCAGCCTGGGACAGAACACAGATACGCAGTATTTT. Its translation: CASSLGQNTDTQYF.

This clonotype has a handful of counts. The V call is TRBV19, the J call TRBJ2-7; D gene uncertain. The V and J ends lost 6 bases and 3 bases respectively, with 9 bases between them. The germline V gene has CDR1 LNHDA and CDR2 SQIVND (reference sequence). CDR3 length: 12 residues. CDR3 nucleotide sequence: TGTGCCAGTAGCCCTGGCTACTACGAGCAGTACTTC. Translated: CASSPGYYEQYF.

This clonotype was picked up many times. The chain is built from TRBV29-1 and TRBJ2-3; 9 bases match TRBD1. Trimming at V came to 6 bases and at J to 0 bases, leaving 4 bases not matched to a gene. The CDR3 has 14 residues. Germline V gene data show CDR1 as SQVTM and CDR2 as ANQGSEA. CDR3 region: CSVAGTGSTDTQYF. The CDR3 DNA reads TGCAGCGTAGCCGGGACAGGGAGCACAGATACGCAGTATTTT.

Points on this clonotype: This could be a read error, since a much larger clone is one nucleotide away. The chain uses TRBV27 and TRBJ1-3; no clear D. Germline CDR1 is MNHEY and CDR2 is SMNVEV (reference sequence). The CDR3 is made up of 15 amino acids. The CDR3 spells CASSVSGSSGNTIYF. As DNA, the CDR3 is TGTGCCAGCAGTGTATCGGGGAGCTCTGGAAACACCATATATTTT.

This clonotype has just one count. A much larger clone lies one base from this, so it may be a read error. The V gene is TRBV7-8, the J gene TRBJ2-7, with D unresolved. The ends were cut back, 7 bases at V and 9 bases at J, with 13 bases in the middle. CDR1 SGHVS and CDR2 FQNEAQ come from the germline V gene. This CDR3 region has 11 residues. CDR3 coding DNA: TGTGCCAGCACCGAGGCCCACGTGCAGTACTTC. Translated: CASTEAHVQYF.

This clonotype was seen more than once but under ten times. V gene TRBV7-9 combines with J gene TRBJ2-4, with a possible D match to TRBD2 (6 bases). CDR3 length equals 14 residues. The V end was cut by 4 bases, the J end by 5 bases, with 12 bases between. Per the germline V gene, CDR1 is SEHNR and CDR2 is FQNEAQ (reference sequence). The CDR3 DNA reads TGTGCCAGCAGCTCCGGGGACTTCCAAAACATTCAGTACTTC. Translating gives CASSSGDFQNIQYF. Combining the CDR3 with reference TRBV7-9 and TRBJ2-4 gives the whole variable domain DTGVSQNPRHKITKRGQNVTFRCDPISEHNRLYWYRQTLGQGPEFLTYFQNEAQLEKSRLLSDRFSAERPKGSFSTLEIQRTEQGDSAMYLCASSSGDFQNIQYFGAGTRLSVL.

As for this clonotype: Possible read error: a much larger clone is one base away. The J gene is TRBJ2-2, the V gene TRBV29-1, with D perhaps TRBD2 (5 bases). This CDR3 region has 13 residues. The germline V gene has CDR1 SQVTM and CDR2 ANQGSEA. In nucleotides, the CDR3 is TGCAGCGTTGAAGATGGTCTCACCGGGGAGCTGGTTTTT. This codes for CSVEDGLTGELVF.

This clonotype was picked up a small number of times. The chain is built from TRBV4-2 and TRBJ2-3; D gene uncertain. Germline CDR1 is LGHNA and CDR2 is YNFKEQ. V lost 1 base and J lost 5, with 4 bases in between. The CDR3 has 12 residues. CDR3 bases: TGTGCCAGCAGCCAAGTGGGAGATACGCAGTATTTT. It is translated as CASSQVGDTQYF.

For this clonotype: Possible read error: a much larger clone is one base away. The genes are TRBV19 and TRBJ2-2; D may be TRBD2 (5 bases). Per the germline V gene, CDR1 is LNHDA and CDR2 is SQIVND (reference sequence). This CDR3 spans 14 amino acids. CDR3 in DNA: TGTGCCAGTAGTGTCGACTTGAACACCGGGGAGCTGATTTTT. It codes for CASSVDLNTGELIF.

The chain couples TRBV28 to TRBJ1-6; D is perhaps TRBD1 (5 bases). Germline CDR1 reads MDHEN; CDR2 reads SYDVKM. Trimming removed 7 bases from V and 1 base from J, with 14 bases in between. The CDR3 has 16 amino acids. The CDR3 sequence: CASIRKGLSYNSPLHF. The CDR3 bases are TGTGCCAGCATCAGAAAGGGGTTGTCCTATAATTCACCCCTCCACTTT.

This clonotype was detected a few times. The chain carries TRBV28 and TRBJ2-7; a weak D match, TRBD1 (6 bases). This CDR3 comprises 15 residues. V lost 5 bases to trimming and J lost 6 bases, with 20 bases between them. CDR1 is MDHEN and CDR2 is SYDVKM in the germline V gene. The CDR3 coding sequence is TGTGCCAGCAGTGGCCTGACAGGCGCATCCGGCGAGCAGTACTTC. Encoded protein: CASSGLTGASGEQYF.

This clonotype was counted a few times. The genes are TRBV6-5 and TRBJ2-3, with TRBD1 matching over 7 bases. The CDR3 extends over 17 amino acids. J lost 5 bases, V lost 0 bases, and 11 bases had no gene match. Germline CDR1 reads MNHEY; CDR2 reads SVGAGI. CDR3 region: CASSYSVGGFGEDTQYF. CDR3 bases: TGTGCCAGCAGTTACTCTGTAGGGGGCTTTGGTGAAGATACGCAGTATTTT.

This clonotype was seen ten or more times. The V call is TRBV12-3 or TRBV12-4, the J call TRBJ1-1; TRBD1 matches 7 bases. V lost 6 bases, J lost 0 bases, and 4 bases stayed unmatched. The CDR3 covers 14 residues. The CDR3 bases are TGTGCCAGCAGGTCGGGACAGTTGAACACTGAAGCTTTCTTT. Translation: CASRSGQLNTEAFF.

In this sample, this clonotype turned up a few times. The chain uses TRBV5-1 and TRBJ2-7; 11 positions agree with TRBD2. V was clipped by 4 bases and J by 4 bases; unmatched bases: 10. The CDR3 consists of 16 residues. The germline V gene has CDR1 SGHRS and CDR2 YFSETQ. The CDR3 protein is CASSPGLAANQYEQYF. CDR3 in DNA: TGCGCCAGCAGCCCGGGACTAGCGGCCAATCAGTACGAGCAGTACTTC. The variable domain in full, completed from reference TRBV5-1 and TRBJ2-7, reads KAGVTQTPRYLIKTRGQQVTLSCSPISGHRSVSWYQQTPGQGLQFLFEYFSETQRNKGNFPGRFSGRQFSNSRSEMNVSTLELGDSALYLCASSPGLAANQYEQYFGPGTRLTVT.

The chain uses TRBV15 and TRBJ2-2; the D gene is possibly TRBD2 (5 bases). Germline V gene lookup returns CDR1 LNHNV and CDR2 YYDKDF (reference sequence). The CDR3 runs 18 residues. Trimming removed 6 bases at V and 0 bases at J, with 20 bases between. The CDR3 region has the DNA TGTGCCACCAGGAACGAGAGGGTTTACAGAGCGAACACCGGGGAGCTGTTTTTT. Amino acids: CATRNERVYRANTGELFF.

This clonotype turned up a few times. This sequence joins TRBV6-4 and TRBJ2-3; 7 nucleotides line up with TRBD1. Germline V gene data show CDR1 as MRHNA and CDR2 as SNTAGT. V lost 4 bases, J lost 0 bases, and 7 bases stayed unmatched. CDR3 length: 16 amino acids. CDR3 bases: TGTGCCAGCAGTGTCCCGACAGGGCGTAGCACAGATACGCAGTATTTT. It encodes CASSVPTGRSTDTQYF.

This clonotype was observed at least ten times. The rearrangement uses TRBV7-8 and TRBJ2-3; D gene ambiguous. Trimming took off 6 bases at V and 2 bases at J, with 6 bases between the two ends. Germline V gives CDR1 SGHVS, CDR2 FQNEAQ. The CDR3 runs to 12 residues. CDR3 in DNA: TGTGCCAGCAGAGAACACACAGATACGCAGTATTTT. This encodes CASREHTDTQYF.

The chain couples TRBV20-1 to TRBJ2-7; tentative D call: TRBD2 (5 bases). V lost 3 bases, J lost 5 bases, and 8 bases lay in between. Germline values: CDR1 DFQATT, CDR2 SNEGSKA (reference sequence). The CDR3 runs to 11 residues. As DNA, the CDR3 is TGCAGTGCTAGCCCCGGGGACGAGCAGTACTTC. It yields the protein CSASPGDEQYF.

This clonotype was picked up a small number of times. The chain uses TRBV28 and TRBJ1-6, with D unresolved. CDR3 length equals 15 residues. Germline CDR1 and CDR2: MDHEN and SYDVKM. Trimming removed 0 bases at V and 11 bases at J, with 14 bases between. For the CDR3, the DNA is TGTGCCAGCAGTTTATGGGCCGCGGGGAACCCACCCCTCCACTTT. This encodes CASSLWAAGNPPLHF.